Listed below are T cell receptor beta chains from one sample, sequenced in a study of T cell responses to AZD1222 COVID-19 vaccine. Profiled with immunoSEQ multiplex PCR; TCRdb holds only in-frame clones, not every one. The repertoire consists of about 130,000 clones, with roughly 90% occurring once and the leading ten covering around 1.5%. Material: peripheral blood, obtained on day 0 of AZD1222 vaccination. Receptors were obtained from an adult in good health. Each CDR3 is given with its conserved first and last residue. A D gene is named only where the DNA matches it firmly. Rows may omit the clone size; those that give it use once, few, many or a size class.

D gene: TRBD2
clone size: NA
J gene: TRBJ2-1
V gene: TRBV20-1
CDR3 DNA: TGCAGTGCTAGTACTAGCGGAGAGCAGTTCTTC
CDR3 protein: CSASTSGEQFF

D gene: TRBD1
clone size: NA
J gene: TRBJ1-5
V gene: TRBV28
CDR3 DNA: TGTGCCAGCACTAGGGGTTTGAGACAGGGGGGCAATCAGCCCCAGCATTTT
CDR3 protein: CASTRGLRQGGNQPQHF

D gene: TRBD2
clone size: NA
J gene: TRBJ2-1
V gene: TRBV6-5
CDR3 DNA: TGTGCCAGCAGTTACTTGGGCGGGAGCGCCAGAGATGAGCAGTTCTTC
CDR3 protein: CASSYLGGSARDEQFF

D gene: NA
clone size: NA
J gene: TRBJ1-4
V gene: TRBV5-1
CDR3 DNA: TGCGCCAGCAGCTCCCAGGGAGGTGGAGAAAAACTGTTTTTT
CDR3 protein: CASSSQGGGEKLFF

D gene: TRBD1
clone size: NA
J gene: TRBJ2-7
V gene: TRBV28
CDR3 DNA: TGTGCCAGCAGGGGATTCAGCCGGGACAGGGGTCGCGAGCAGTACTTC
CDR3 protein: CASRGFSRDRGREQYF

D gene: NA
clone size: NA
J gene: TRBJ1-2
V gene: TRBV5-4
CDR3 DNA: TGTGCCAGCAGCTTGGCCGGGGGGCGCTCGATCTATGGCTACACCTTC
CDR3 protein: CASSLAGGRSIYGYTF

D gene: NA
clone size: NA
J gene: TRBJ2-6
V gene: TRBV14
CDR3 DNA: TGTGCCAGCAGCCAATTCACAGGGACTCCCTCCCCAGGGGCCAACGTCCTGACTTTC
CDR3 protein: CASSQFTGTPSPGANVLTF

D gene: TRBD2
clone size: NA
J gene: TRBJ2-7
V gene: TRBV27
CDR3 DNA: TGTGCCAGCAGTTTATCGAGCGGGAGCTGGTACGAGCAGTACTTC
CDR3 protein: CASSLSSGSWYEQYF

D gene: NA
clone size: once
J gene: TRBJ2-2
V gene: TRBV9
CDR3 DNA: TGTGCCAGCAGCTCCCTGGGGGACACCGGGGAGCTGTTTTTT
CDR3 protein: CASSSLGDTGELFF

D gene: TRBD1
clone size: NA
J gene: TRBJ1-1
V gene: TRBV4-2
CDR3 DNA: TGTGCCAGCAGCCTTACACCGGGACAGGGGACTATGAACACTGAAGCTTTCTTT
CDR3 protein: CASSLTPGQGTMNTEAFF

D gene: NA
clone size: NA
J gene: TRBJ2-3
V gene: TRBV7-3
CDR3 DNA: TGTGCCAGCAGCTTAGGTTTAGTAACAGGGTTGGATACGCAGTATTTT
CDR3 protein: CASSLGLVTGLDTQYF

D gene: TRBD1
clone size: NA
J gene: TRBJ1-4
V gene: TRBV28
CDR3 DNA: TGTGCCAGCAGTTCGAGGACGGGACAGGGTTCTTTTTATGTTGGAAAACTGTTTTTT
CDR3 protein: CASSSRTGQGSFYVGKLFF